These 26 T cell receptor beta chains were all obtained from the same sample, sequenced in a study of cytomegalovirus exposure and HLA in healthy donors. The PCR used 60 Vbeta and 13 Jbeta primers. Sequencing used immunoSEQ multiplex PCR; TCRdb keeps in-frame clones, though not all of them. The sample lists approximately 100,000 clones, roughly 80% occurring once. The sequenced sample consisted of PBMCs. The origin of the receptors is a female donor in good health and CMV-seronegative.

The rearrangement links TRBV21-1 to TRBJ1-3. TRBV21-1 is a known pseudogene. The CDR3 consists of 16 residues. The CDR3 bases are TGTGCCAGCACTTTGGGGGGACGGCGAATACGAAACACCATATATTTT. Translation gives CASTLGGRRIRNTIYF.

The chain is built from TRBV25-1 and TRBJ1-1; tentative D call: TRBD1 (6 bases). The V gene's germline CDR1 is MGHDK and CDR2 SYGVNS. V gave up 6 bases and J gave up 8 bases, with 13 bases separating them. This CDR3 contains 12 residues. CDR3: CASRATGQEAFF. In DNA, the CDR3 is TGTGCCAGCAGGGCGACGGGACAAGAAGCTTTCTTT. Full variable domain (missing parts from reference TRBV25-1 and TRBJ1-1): EADIYQTPRYLVIGTGKKITLECSQTMGHDKMYWYQQDPGMELHLIHYSYGVNSTEKGDLSSESTVSRIRTEHFPLTLESARPSHTSQYLCASRATGQEAFFGQGTRLTVV.

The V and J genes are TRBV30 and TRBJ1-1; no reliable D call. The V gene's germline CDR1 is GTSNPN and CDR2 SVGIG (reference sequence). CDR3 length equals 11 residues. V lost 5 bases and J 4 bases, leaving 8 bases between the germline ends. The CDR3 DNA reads TGTGCCTGGCAGGAGGGCACTGAAGCTTTCTTT. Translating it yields CAWQEGTEAFF.

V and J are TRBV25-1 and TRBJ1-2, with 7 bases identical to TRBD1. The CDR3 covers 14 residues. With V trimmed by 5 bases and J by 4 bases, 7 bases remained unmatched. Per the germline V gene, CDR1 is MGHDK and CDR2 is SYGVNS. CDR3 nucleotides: TGTGCCAGCAGTCTTCCAGGACAGGTCTATGGCTACACCTTC. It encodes CASSLPGQVYGYTF.

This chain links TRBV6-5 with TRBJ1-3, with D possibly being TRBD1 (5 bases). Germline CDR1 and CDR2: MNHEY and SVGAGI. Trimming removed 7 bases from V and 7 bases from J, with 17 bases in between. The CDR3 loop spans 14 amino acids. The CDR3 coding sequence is TGTGCCAGCAACGACTATGGGACTACGAACACCATATATTTT. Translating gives CASNDYGTTNTIYF.

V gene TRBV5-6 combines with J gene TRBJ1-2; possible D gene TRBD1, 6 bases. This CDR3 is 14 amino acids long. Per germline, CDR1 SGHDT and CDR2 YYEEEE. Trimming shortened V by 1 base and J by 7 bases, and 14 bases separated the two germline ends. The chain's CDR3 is CASSLLSGGSGYTF. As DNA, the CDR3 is TGTGCCAGCAGCTTGTTATCGGGGGGCTCTGGCTACACCTTC.

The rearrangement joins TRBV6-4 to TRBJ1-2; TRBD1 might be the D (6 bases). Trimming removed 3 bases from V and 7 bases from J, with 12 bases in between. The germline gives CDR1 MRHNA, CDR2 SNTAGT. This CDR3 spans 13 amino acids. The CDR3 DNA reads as TGTGCCAGCAGTGAGCATGGGGGCAGTGGCTACACCTTC. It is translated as CASSEHGGSGYTF.

As DNA, the CDR3 is TGTGCCAGCAGTTCACTCCGACAGGGAGCGAGAGATACGCAGTATTTT. Encoded protein: CASSSLRQGARDTQYF. The V call is TRBV27, the J call TRBJ2-3, with TRBD1 matching over 7 bases. Germline V CDR1 and CDR2: MNHEY, SMNVEV (reference sequence). With V trimmed by 4 bases and J by 5 bases, 12 bases remained unmatched. The CDR3 spans 16 residues.

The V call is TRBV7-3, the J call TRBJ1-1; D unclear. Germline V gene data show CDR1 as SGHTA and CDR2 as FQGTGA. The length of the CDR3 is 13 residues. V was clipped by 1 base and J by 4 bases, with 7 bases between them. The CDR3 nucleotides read TGTGCCAGCAGCTTAAATCCGGGCACTGAAGCTTTCTTT. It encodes CASSLNPGTEAFF.

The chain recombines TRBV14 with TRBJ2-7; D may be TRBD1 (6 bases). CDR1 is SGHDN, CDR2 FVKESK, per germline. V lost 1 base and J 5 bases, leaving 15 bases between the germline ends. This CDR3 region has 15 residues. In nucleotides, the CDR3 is TGTGCCAGCAGCCAAGGCCCCGACAGGCCCCACGAGCAGTACTTC. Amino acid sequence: CASSQGPDRPHEQYF.

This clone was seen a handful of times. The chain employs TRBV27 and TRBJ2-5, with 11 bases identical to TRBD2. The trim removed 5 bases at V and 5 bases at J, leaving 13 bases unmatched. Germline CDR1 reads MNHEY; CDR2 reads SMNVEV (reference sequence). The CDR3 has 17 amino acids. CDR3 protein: CASSPSLSGGGAETQYF. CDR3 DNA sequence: TGTGCCAGCAGTCCAAGTCTTAGCGGGGGGGGCGCGGAGACCCAGTACTTC.

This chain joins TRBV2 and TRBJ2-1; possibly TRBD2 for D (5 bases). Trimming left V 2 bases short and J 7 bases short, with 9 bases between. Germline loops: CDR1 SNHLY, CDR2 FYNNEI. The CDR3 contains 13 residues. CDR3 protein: CASSELRGNEQFF. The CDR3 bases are TGTGCCAGCAGTGAACTCCGAGGGAATGAGCAGTTCTTC.

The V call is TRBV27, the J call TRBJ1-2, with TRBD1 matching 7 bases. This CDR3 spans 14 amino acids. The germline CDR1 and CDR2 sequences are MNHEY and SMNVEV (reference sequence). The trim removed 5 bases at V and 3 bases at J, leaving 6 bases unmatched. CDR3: CASSTYGTDYGYTF. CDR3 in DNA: TGTGCCAGCAGTACTTATGGGACAGACTATGGCTACACCTTC.

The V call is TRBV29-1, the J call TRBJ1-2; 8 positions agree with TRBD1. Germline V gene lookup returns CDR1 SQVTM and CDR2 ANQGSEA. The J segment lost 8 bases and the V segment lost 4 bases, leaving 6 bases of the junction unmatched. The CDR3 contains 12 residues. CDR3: CSVVGDRGGYTF. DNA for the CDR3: TGCAGCGTTGTGGGTGACAGGGGCGGCTACACCTTC.

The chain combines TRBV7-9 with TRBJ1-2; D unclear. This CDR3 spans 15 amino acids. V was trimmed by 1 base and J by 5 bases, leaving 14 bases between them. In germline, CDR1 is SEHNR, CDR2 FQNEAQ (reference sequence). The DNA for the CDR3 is TGTGCCAGCAGCTTAGGCTGGGAGGCCCTTTATGGCTACACCTTC. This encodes CASSLGWEALYGYTF.

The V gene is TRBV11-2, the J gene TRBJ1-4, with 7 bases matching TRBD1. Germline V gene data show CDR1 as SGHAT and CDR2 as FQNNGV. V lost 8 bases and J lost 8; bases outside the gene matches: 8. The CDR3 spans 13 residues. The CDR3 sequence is CASQGGLREKLFF. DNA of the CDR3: TGTGCCAGCCAAGGGGGCTTGCGAGAAAAACTGTTTTTT.

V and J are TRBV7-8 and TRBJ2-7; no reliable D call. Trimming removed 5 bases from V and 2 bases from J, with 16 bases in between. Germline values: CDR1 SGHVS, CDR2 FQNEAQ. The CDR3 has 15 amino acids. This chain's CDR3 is CASSQDVERTYEQYF. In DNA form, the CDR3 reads TGTGCCAGCAGCCAAGATGTAGAGAGAACCTACGAGCAGTACTTC.

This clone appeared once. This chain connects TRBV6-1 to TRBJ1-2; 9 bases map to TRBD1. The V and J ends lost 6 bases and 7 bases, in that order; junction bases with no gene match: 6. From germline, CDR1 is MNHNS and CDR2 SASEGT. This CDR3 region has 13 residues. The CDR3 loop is CASRTGTGIGYTF. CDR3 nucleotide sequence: TGTGCCAGCAGGACCGGGACAGGGATTGGCTACACCTTC.

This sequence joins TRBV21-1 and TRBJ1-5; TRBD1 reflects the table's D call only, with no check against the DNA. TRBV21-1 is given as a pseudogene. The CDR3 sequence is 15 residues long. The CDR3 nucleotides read TGTGCCAGCAGCAAAGCGGGCAGGGTGGATCAGCCCCAGCATTTT. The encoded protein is CASSKAGRVDQPQHF.

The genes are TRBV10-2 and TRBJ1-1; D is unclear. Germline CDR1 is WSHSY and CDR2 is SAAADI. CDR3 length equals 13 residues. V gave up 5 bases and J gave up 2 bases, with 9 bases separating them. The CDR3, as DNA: TGCGCCAGCAGTCGAGACTACAACACTGAAGCTTTCTTT. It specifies CASSRDYNTEAFF.

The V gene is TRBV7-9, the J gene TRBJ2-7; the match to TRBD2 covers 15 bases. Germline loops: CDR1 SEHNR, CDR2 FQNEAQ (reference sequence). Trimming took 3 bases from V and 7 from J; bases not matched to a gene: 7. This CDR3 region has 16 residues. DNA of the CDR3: TGTGCCAGCAGCTTCCTGATGGGACTAGCGGGGGGAGAGCAGTACTTC. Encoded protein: CASSFLMGLAGGEQYF. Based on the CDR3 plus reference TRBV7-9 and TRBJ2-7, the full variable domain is DTGVSQNPRHKITKRGQNVTFRCDPISEHNRLYWYRQTLGQGPEFLTYFQNEAQLEKSRLLSDRFSAERPKGSFSTLEIQRTEQGDSAMYLCASSFLMGLAGGEQYFGPGTRLTVT.

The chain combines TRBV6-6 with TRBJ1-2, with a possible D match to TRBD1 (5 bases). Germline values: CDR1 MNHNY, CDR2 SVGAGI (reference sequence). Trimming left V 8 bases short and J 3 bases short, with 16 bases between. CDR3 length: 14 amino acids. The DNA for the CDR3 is TGTGCCAGCCGCCGGGAGCCGGGGGACTATGGCTACACCTTC. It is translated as CASRREPGDYGYTF.

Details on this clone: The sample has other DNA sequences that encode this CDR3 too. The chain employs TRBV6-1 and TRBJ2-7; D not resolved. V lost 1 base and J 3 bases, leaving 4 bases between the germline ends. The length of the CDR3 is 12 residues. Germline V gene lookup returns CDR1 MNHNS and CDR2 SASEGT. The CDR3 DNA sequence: TGTGCCAGCAGTGAAGACATCTACGAGCAGTACTTC. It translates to CASSEDIYEQYF.

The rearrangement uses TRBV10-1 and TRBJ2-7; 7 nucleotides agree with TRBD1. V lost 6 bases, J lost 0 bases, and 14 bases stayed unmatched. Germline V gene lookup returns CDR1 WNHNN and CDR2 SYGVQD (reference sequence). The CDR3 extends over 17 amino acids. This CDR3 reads CASSAPTGPPNSYEQYF. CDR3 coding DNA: TGCGCCAGCAGCGCCCCGACAGGGCCCCCCAACTCCTACGAGCAGTACTTC.

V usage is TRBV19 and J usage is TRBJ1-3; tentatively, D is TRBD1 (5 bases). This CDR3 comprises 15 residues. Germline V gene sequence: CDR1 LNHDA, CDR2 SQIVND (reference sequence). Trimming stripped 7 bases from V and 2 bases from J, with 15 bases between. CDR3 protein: CASTKWTSAGNTIYF. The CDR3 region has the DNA TGTGCCAGTACCAAATGGACAAGCGCTGGAAACACCATATATTTT.

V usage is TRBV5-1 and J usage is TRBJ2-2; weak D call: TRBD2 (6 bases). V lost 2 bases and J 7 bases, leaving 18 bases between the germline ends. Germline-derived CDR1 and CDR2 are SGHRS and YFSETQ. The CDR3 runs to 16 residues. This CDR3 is CASSFSGEGRGGELFF. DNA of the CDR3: TGCGCCAGCAGCTTTTCGGGAGAAGGAAGGGGCGGGGAGCTGTTTTTT.